Listed below are T cell receptor beta chains from one sample, sequenced in a study of blood T cell repertoires in COVID-19. Only in-frame clones appear in the TCRdb table, and some are missing; sequencing was by immunoSEQ multiplex PCR. The sample lists a few hundred thousand clones, roughly 87% occurring once. What was sequenced was PBMCs or T cells enriched from blood (not recorded which). The receptor source for this set is a young woman who had recovered from COVID-19. Each CDR3 is given with its conserved first and last residue. A D gene is named only where the DNA matches it firmly. A clone size is listed for some rows: how often the clone was seen (once, few, many), or a class if it is expanded.

J: TRBJ1-1; size: .; D: .; V: TRBV4-3; DNA: TGCGCCAGCAGCCAAGATTGGGGGGGGAGCACTGAAGCTTTCTTT; CDR3: CASSQDWGGSTEAFF
J: TRBJ2-5; size: .; D: TRBD1; V: TRBV5-1; DNA: TGCGCCAGCAGCTATCGGAGCTCAGGGGGTGGAGAGACCCAGTACTTC; CDR3: CASSYRSSGGGETQYF
J: TRBJ2-1; size: few; D: .; V: TRBV7-2; DNA: TGTGCCAGCAGCCCAAGCGGGCCCACGTACAATGAGCAGTTCTTC; CDR3: CASSPSGPTYNEQFF
J: TRBJ2-3; size: .; D: TRBD2; V: TRBV11-2; DNA: TGTGCCAGCAGCTTATCCGTGGCGAGCGGGGGCACAGATACGCAGTATTTT; CDR3: CASSLSVASGGTDTQYF
J: TRBJ2-3; size: few; D: .; V: TRBV7-6; DNA: TGTGCCAGCAACTGGGGGGGGCGTTCAGATACGCAGTATTTT; CDR3: CASNWGGRSDTQYF
J: TRBJ2-2; size: .; D: .; V: TRBV7-9; DNA: TGTGCCAGCAGCTTAGGGGGACACATGAACACCGGGGAGCTGTTTTTT; CDR3: CASSLGGHMNTGELFF
J: TRBJ1-1; size: .; D: TRBD1; V: TRBV5-4; DNA: TGTGCCAGCAGCGTTCCCGGGACAGGATCGGTCACTGAAGCTTTCTTT; CDR3: CASSVPGTGSVTEAFF
J: TRBJ1-3; size: .; D: TRBD1; V: TRBV28; DNA: TGTGCCAGCAGTACTGCCGGACAGGCTGGAAACACCATATATTTT; CDR3: CASSTAGQAGNTIYF
J: TRBJ2-7; size: few; D: .; V: TRBV15; DNA: TGTGCCACCAGCAGCGTACGCTACGGGAGCTCCTACGAGCAGTACTTC; CDR3: CATSSVRYGSSYEQYF
J: TRBJ1-1; size: .; D: .; V: TRBV19; DNA: TGTGCCAGTAGTCTCGGGGGGGCGCGGGCTTTCTTT; CDR3: CASSLGGARAFF
J: TRBJ1-5; size: .; D: .; V: TRBV28; DNA: TGTGCCAGCAGTCCTGGACAGTCTAGAAAGGAGCCCCAGCATTTT; CDR3: CASSPGQSRKEPQHF
J: TRBJ1-1; size: .; D: .; V: TRBV5-1; DNA: TGCGCCAGCAGCTTCGGGCGGGGAATGAACACTGAAGCTTTCTTT; CDR3: CASSFGRGMNTEAFF
J: TRBJ1-5; size: .; D: .; V: TRBV7-8; DNA: TGTGCCAGCAGCTTAACGGGGCAGCCCCAGCATTTT; CDR3: CASSLTGQPQHF
J: TRBJ1-2; size: .; D: .; V: TRBV6-5; DNA: TGTGCCAGCAGTTACTCGGGGGGGAGTTATGGCTACACCTTC; CDR3: CASSYSGGSYGYTF
J: TRBJ1-5; size: .; D: TRBD1; V: TRBV19; DNA: TGTGCCAGTAGTTACTGGGACAGTAATGGCAATCAGCCCCAGCATTTT; CDR3: CASSYWDSNGNQPQHF
J: TRBJ2-5; size: .; D: TRBD2; V: TRBV30; DNA: TGTGCCTGGAGTGTATCGGGGGGGTTTCAAGAGACCCAGTACTTC; CDR3: CAWSVSGGFQETQYF
J: TRBJ1-5; size: once; D: .; V: TRBV6-5; DNA: TGTGCCAGCAGTTACTCGGGGGGTACCAATCAGCCCCAGCATTTT; CDR3: CASSYSGGTNQPQHF
J: TRBJ2-1; size: .; D: TRBD2; V: TRBV3-1/TRBV3-2; DNA: TGTGCCAGCAGCCATCATGGCGGGGGGCTTGACAATGAGCAGTTCTTC; CDR3: CASSHHGGGLDNEQFF
J: TRBJ1-1; size: once; D: .; V: TRBV4-1; DNA: TGCGCCAGCAGCCAAGGGCAGGAGAACACTGAAGCTTTCTTT; CDR3: CASSQGQENTEAFF
J: TRBJ1-1; size: .; D: .; V: TRBV7-2; DNA: TGTGCCAGCAGCTTAATTTTTCCCAGCGCATACACTGAAGCTTTCTTT; CDR3: CASSLIFPSAYTEAFF
J: TRBJ1-4; size: .; D: TRBD1; V: TRBV5-1; DNA: TGCGCCAGCAGCCCCGGGACAGCAACTAATGAAAAACTGTTTTTT; CDR3: CASSPGTATNEKLFF
J: TRBJ1-1; size: .; D: TRBD1; V: TRBV10-1; DNA: TGCGCCAGCTCACCTGACACAGGGGCCGCTTTCTTT; CDR3: CASSPDTGAAFF
J: TRBJ2-2; size: .; D: .; V: TRBV4-3; DNA: TGCGCCAGCAGCCCACGGGTCGGAGCCGGGGAGCTGTTTTTT; CDR3: CASSPRVGAGELFF
J: TRBJ2-4; size: .; D: TRBD1; V: TRBV19; DNA: TGTGCCAGTAGTACCACTACCGGACAGGGCGCGGGGAACATTCAGTACTTC; CDR3: CASSTTTGQGAGNIQYF
J: TRBJ2-7; size: .; D: TRBD1; V: TRBV7-2; DNA: TGTGCCAGCAGCTTAATGGACAGGCCCTCCTACGAGCAGTACTTC; CDR3: CASSLMDRPSYEQYF
J: TRBJ2-1; size: .; D: TRBD1; V: TRBV4-1; DNA: TGCGCCAGCAGCCACACCTGGGACAGCTCCTACAATGAGCAGTTCTTC; CDR3: CASSHTWDSSYNEQFF
J: TRBJ2-7; size: .; D: .; V: TRBV27; DNA: TGTGCCAGCAGTTTAGAACCCAGATCCTACGAGCAGTACTTC; CDR3: CASSLEPRSYEQYF
J: TRBJ1-4; size: .; D: .; V: TRBV3-1/TRBV3-2; DNA: TGTGCCAGCAGCCGGGGACTTGAAAAGCTGTTTTTT; CDR3: CASSRGLEKLFF
J: TRBJ1-3; size: once; D: .; V: TRBV5-4; DNA: TGTGCCAGCAGCTTGGCTTCCAGCTCTGGAAACACCATATATTTT; CDR3: CASSLASSSGNTIYF
J: TRBJ2-7; size: .; D: .; V: TRBV7-2; DNA: TGTGCCAGCAGCCGAAGGACAGTCGACGAGCAGTACTTC; CDR3: CASSRRTVDEQYF
J: TRBJ2-1; size: .; D: .; V: TRBV10-2; DNA: TGCGCCAGCAGTGAGGGGAGTGAGCAGTTCTTC; CDR3: CASSEGSEQFF
J: TRBJ1-5; size: .; D: .; V: TRBV2; DNA: TGTGCCAGCAGGTCCGGGGTAGAGAGCAATCAGCCCCAGCATTTT; CDR3: CASRSGVESNQPQHF
J: TRBJ1-2; size: few; D: TRBD1; V: TRBV29-1; DNA: TGCAGCGCCGCTGGACAGGGGGCTGGCTATGGCTACACCTTC; CDR3: CSAAGQGAGYGYTF
J: TRBJ1-5; size: once; D: TRBD1; V: TRBV6-5; DNA: TGTGCCAGCAGGGGACAGGGTCGCCAGCCCCAGCATTTT; CDR3: CASRGQGRQPQHF
J: TRBJ1-1; size: .; D: .; V: TRBV25-1; DNA: TGTGCCAGCACCGACAGGCAACAGCTGGACACTGAAGCTTTCTTT; CDR3: CASTDRQQLDTEAFF
J: TRBJ1-5; size: .; D: .; V: TRBV29-1; DNA: TGCAGCGTTGTGGTATCGGGGAGCAATCAGCCCCAGCATTTT; CDR3: CSVVVSGSNQPQHF
J: TRBJ2-2; size: .; D: .; V: TRBV29-1; DNA: TGCAGCGTTCACCCTCCGGGACAAAACACCGGGGAGCTGTTTTTT; CDR3: CSVHPPGQNTGELFF
J: TRBJ2-7; size: .; D: .; V: TRBV6-2/TRBV6-3; DNA: TGTGCCAGCAGTTACTCCGAGTCCTACGAGCAGTACTTC; CDR3: CASSYSESYEQYF